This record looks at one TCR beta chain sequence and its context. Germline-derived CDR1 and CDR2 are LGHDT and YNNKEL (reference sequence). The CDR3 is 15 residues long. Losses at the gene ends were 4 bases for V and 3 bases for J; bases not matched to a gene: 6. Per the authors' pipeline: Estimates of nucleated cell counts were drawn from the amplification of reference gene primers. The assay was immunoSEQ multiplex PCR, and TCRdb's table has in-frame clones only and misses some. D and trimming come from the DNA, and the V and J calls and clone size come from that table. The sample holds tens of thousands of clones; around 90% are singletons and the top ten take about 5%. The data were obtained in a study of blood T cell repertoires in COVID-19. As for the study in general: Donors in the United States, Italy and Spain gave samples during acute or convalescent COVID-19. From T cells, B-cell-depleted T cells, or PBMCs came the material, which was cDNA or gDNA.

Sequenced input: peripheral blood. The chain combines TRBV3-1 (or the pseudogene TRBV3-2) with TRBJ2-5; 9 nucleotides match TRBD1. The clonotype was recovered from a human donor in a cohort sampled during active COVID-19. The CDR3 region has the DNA TGTGCCAGCAGCCGGGACAGGGACGAGGAAGAGACCCAGTACTTC. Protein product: CASSRDRDEEETQYF.